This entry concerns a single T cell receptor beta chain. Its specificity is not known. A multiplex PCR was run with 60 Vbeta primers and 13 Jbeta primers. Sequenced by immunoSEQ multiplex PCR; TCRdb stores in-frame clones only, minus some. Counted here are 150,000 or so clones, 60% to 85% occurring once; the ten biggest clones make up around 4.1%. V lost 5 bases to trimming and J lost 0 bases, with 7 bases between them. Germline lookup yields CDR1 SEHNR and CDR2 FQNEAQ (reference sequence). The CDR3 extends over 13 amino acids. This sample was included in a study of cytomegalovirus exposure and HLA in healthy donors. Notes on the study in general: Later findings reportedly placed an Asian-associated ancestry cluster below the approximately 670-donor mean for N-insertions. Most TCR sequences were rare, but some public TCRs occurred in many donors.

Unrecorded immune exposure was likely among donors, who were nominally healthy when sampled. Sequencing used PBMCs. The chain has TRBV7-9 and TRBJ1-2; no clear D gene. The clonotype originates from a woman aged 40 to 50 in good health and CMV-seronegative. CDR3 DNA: TGTGCCAGCAGCCCAGGCTCTAACTATGGCTACACCTTC. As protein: CASSPGSNYGYTF. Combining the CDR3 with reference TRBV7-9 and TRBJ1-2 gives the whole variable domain DTGVSQNPRHKITKRGQNVTFRCDPISEHNRLYWYRQTLGQGPEFLTYFQNEAQLEKSRLLSDRFSAERPKGSFSTLEIQRTEQGDSAMYLCASSPGSNYGYTFGSGTRLTVV.